Below, 7 T cell receptor beta chains from the same sample are listed, as sequenced in a study of blood T cell repertoires in COVID-19. Data came from immunoSEQ multiplex PCR; TCRdb stores just in-frame clones and leaves some out. The profile covers around 250,000 clones, with around 84% appearing a single time and around 3.5% taken by the ten largest. The sample comprised peripheral blood. The receptors were gathered from a young woman with acute or convalescent COVID-19.

The J gene is TRBJ1-4, the V gene TRBV5-1, with D maybe TRBD1 (5 bases). Germline V CDR1 and CDR2: SGHRS, YFSETQ. V was cut by 5 bases and J by 4 bases, with 15 bases left in between. The CDR3 is made up of 15 amino acids. CDR3: CASRPSGSGNEKLFF. CDR3 DNA: TGCGCCAGCAGGCCCTCAGGGTCAGGTAATGAAAAACTGTTTTTT.

This clone was recorded once. This chain's CDR3 is CASSFAGGSGYTF. CDR3 nucleotides: TGTGCCAGCAGCTTCGCAGGGGGCTCTGGCTACACCTTC. V gene TRBV7-2 combines with J gene TRBJ1-2; TRBD1 agrees at 8 bases. CDR1 SGHTA and CDR2 FQGNSA come from the germline V gene. The CDR3 consists of 13 residues. Trimming at V came to 3 bases and at J to 7 bases, leaving 4 bases not matched to a gene.

This chain connects TRBV5-4 to TRBJ2-3; 13 bases fit TRBD2. The V gene end was trimmed by 0 bases and the J gene end by 7 bases; junction bases not matched to a gene: 5. The germline V gene has CDR1 SGHNT and CDR2 YYREEE (reference sequence). CDR3 length: 16 amino acids. The CDR3 region is CASSLEVTSGGNTQYF. The CDR3 DNA reads as TGTGCCAGCAGCTTGGAGGTGACTAGCGGGGGGAATACGCAGTATTTT.

The sample holds one count of this clone. As DNA, the CDR3 is TGTGCCAGCAGCCAAGTTTGGAGGACAGACTACACAGATACGCAGTATTTT. Its translation is CASSQVWRTDYTDTQYF. The genes are TRBV14 and TRBJ2-3; possible D gene TRBD1, 6 bases. Germline V gene sequence: CDR1 SGHDN, CDR2 FVKESK. Trimming shortened V by 1 base and J by 2 bases, and 16 bases separated the two germline ends. The length of the CDR3 is 17 residues.

This chain uses TRBV9 with TRBJ1-5; D is undetermined. The CDR3 runs 15 residues. V was cut by 4 bases and J by 3 bases, with 14 bases left in between. Germline V gene lookup returns CDR1 SGDLS and CDR2 YYNGEE. The CDR3 loop reads CASSNLEGFNQPQHF. Here the CDR3 DNA reads TGTGCCAGCAGCAACTTGGAGGGATTCAATCAGCCCCAGCATTTT.

The chain recombines TRBV19 with TRBJ2-3; D is possibly TRBD1 (6 bases). Trimming removed 11 bases at V and 1 base at J, with 13 bases between. This CDR3 has 13 amino acids. Germline V gives CDR1 LNHDA, CDR2 SQIVND (reference sequence). For the CDR3, the DNA is TGTGCCGGGAACCGGACAGGCACAGATACGCAGTATTTT. It translates to CAGNRTGTDTQYF.

This sequence joins TRBV5-1 and TRBJ2-5; D is possibly TRBD2 (6 bases). The V end lost 0 bases, the J end lost 6 bases, and 12 bases lay between the germline ends. The CDR3 extends over 14 amino acids. Germline lookup yields CDR1 SGHRS and CDR2 YFSETQ. CDR3 coding DNA: TGCGCCAGCAGCTTGGTCCCTAGCGCACAGACCCAGTACTTC. This codes for CASSLVPSAQTQYF.